A single sample is the source of the 9 T cell receptor beta chains below, sequenced in a study of spatial heterogeneity in lung cancer. Time point here: sample taken at primary tumor resection. MiXCR, run by TCRdb on the 5' RACE reads, gives a single entry per CDR3 protein. Here the sample spans some 6,100 distinct CDR3 sequences, around 12% being singletons. The sample here was lung tissue, taken at surgery. These receptors were obtained from a human donor with early-stage non-small cell lung cancer.

This clonotype rates as medium-sized. This beta chain is an unintended read in a library built for alpha chains; its size means little. CDR3 region: CASSPGYASGANVLTF. The DNA for the CDR3 is TGTGCCAGCAGCCCCGGGTACGCCTCTGGGGCCAACGTCCTGACTTTC. The gene calls are TRBV2 and TRBJ2-6; D is undetermined. The length of the CDR3 is 16 residues. Trimming took 6 bases from V and 0 from J, leaving 12 bases between them. The germline CDR1 and CDR2 sequences are SNHLY and FYNNEI.

At least ten counts were recorded for this clonotype. The library was built for alpha chains, so this beta chain is an off-target read and its size means little. The chain joins TRBV25-1 to TRBJ1-1, with TRBD1 identical over 9 bases. This CDR3 has 15 residues. The J segment lost 6 bases and the V segment lost 3 bases, leaving 8 bases of the junction unmatched. Germline-derived CDR1 and CDR2 are MGHDK and SYGVNS. Written as DNA, the CDR3 is TGTGCCAGCAGTGACGGACAGGGGTTTGGTCCTGAAGCTTTCTTT. Encoded protein: CASSDGQGFGPEAFF.

As concerns this clonotype: This beta chain is a stray read from a library made for alpha chains; its abundance is not meaningful. This chain connects TRBV24-1 to TRBJ1-2, with D hard to call. V gave up 4 bases and J gave up 4 bases, with 9 bases separating them. The germline CDR1 and CDR2 sequences are KGHDR and SFDVKD. The CDR3 runs 13 residues. CDR3 nucleotide sequence: TGTGCCACCAGTGACCGTACAAGCTATGGCTACACCTTC. Its protein product is CATSDRTSYGYTF.

This clonotype showed up many times. The library was built for alpha chains, so this beta chain is an off-target read and its size means little. V is TRBV19 and J is TRBJ1-2, with TRBD1 as a possible D gene (6 bases). The CDR3 loop spans 13 amino acids. Germline lookup yields CDR1 LNHDA and CDR2 SQIVND (reference sequence). V lost 6 bases and J 4 bases, leaving 12 bases between the germline ends. In nucleotides, the CDR3 is TGTGCCAGTAGGTTCGGGGGCTCCTATGGCTACACCTTC. Amino acids: CASRFGGSYGYTF.

This clonotype appeared many times. This beta chain was picked up by a library intended for alpha chains and is off target, so its count carries little meaning. This chain connects TRBV14 to TRBJ2-1, with 10 bases fitting TRBD2. CDR3 length: 15 residues. Germline V gene lookup returns CDR1 SGHDN and CDR2 FVKESK. Losses at the gene ends were 4 bases for V and 6 bases for J; bases not matched to a gene: 6. CDR3 in amino acids: CASSPVSGRANEQFF. CDR3 in DNA: TGTGCCAGCAGCCCGGTGAGCGGGAGGGCCAATGAGCAGTTCTTC.

This clonotype was counted at least ten times. Because the library targeted alpha chains, this beta chain is an off-target read whose size means little. The chain links TRBV6-6 to TRBJ1-6; no firm D call. Trimming took off 8 bases at V and 2 bases at J, with 13 bases between the two ends. The CDR3 spans 15 residues. Looked up from germline, CDR1 is MNHNY and CDR2 is SVGAGI (reference sequence). The CDR3 is CASGGGITYNSPLHF. The CDR3 nucleotides are TGTGCCAGCGGTGGAGGGATTACCTATAATTCACCCCTCCACTTT.

By sample share, this clonotype is medium-sized. This beta chain came through as a stray read in a library set up for alpha chains, and its size says little. The genes are TRBV3-1 and TRBJ2-1; 7 bases agree with TRBD2. Germline CDR1 is LGHDT and CDR2 is YNNKEL (reference sequence). V trimming: 0 bases; J trimming: 5 bases; junction bases outside the gene matches: 4. This CDR3 is built from 15 residues. For the CDR3, the DNA is TGTGCCAGCAGCCAAGATCCTAGCGGTAACAATGAGCAGTTCTTC. Amino acids: CASSQDPSGNNEQFF.

This clonotype occurred many times. Little can be read into the size of this beta chain, an off-target read in a library designed for alpha chains. The chain is built from TRBV7-6 and TRBJ1-4, with 12 bases aligning to TRBD1. V lost 6 bases, J lost 7 bases, and 12 bases stayed unmatched. This CDR3 has 17 amino acids. CDR1 is SGHVS, CDR2 FNYEAQ, per germline. CDR3 in amino acids: CASSRGDRGLISEKLFF. In nucleotides, the CDR3 is TGTGCCAGCAGTCGTGGGGACAGGGGGCTTATTAGTGAAAAACTGTTTTTT.

About this clonotype: This beta chain is a stray read from a library made for alpha chains; its abundance is not meaningful. The chain links TRBV4-1 to TRBJ1-6; D perhaps matches TRBD1 (5 bases). CDR3 length: 15 amino acids. Germline CDR1 is MGHRA and CDR2 is YSYEKL. The germline V and J ends were trimmed by 0 bases and 14 bases, with 17 bases remaining between them. The DNA of the CDR3 is TGCGCCAGCAGCCAAGATGGGGCCGCTTGGGGGGCCCTCCACTTT. It is translated as CASSQDGAAWGALHF.